The T cell receptor beta chain described here comes from a study of T-cell memory formation after mild COVID-19. The CDR3 consists of 14 residues. Unmatched junction bases numbered 4, after V lost 4 bases and J lost 4 bases. CDR1 and CDR2 from the germline V gene are SGHTA and FQGNSA. TCRdb re-called the 5' RACE reads through MiXCR, storing one row per CDR3 protein. The sample has some 40,000 distinct CDR3 sequences; roughly 9.8% are singletons. As concerns this clonotype: Its matching antigen is unknown.

Findings of the study overall: Balance between CD4 and CD8 was seen in clones contracting day 15 to 85, and a CD4+ lean was seen in later expanders.

The chain joins TRBV7-2 to TRBJ1-2; 9 nucleotides agree with TRBD1. This clonotype originated in an adult woman who had mild COVID-19 (a few samples of this study predate the infection). Cell type and time point are not known. The sample consisted of PBMCs or a T cell subset sorted from them (not recorded which). DNA for the CDR3: TGTGCCAGCAGCTCGGACAGGGGACCCTATGGCTACACCTTC. This codes for CASSSDRGPYGYTF.